The sequence of this TCR beta chain was determined in a study of T cell responses to AZD1222 COVID-19 vaccine. Clones were read by immunoSEQ multiplex PCR, and TCRdb kept only the in-frame ones, dropping some. The repertoire holds approximately 42,000 clones, with roughly 88% as singletons. V was trimmed by 2 bases and J by 3 bases, leaving 23 bases between them. The CDR3 has 18 residues. The germline CDR1 and CDR2 sequences are KGHSY and FQNENV. Pooled samples include second doses given at about 4 or 12 weeks. The chain has TRBV16 and TRBJ2-7, with D possibly being TRBD1 or TRBD2 (5 bases each). The source material was peripheral blood, sampled 28 days after the second AZD1222 dose. This receptor was obtained from an adult who received the AZD1222 COVID-19 vaccine. The CDR3 region has the DNA TGTGCCAGCAGCCAACCCGGGGAGCCGGGACGGATTTTCTACGAGCAGTACTTC. Translation gives CASSQPGEPGRIFYEQYF.